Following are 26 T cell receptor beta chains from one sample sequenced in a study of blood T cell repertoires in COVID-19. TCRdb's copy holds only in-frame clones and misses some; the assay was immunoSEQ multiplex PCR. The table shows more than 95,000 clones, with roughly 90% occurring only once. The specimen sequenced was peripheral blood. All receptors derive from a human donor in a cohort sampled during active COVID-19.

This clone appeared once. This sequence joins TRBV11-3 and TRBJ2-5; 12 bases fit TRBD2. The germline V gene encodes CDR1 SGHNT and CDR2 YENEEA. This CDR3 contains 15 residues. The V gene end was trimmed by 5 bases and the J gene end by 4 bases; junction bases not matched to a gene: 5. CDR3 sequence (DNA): TGTGCCAGCAGCCAAGGACTAGCGGGGATAGAGACCCAGTACTTC. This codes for CASSQGLAGIETQYF. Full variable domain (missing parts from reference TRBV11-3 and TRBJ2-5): EAGVVQSPRYKIIEKKQPVAFWCNPISGHNTLYWYLQNLGQGPELLIRYENEEAVDDSQLPKDRFSAERLKGVDSTLKIQPAELGDSAVYLCASSQGLAGIETQYFGPGTRLLVL.

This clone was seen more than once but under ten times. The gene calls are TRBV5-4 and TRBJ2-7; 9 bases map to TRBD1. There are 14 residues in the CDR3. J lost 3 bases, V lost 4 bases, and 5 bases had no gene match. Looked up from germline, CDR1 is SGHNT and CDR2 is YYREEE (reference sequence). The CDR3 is CASSRDRVVYEQYF. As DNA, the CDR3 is TGTGCCAGCAGCCGGGACAGGGTGGTCTACGAGCAGTACTTC. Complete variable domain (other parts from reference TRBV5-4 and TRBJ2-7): ETGVTQSPTHLIKTRGQQVTLRCSSQSGHNTVSWYQQALGQGPQFIFQYYREEENGRGNFPPRFSGLQFPNYSSELNVNALELDDSALYLCASSRDRVVYEQYFGPGTRLTVT.

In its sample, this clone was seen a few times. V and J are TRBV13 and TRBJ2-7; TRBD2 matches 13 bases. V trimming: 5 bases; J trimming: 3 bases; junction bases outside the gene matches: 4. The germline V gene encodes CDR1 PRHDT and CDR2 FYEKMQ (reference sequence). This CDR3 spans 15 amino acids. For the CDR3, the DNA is TGTGCCAGCAGCACTCGGACTAGCGGGGGCTACGAGCAGTACTTC. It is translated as CASSTRTSGGYEQYF.

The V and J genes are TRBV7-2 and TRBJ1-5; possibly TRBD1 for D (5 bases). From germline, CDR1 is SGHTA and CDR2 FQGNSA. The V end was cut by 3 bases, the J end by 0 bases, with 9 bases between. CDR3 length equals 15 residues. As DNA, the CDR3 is TGTGCCAGCAGCTTCTCCAGGGCTAGCAATCAGCCCCAGCATTTT. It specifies CASSFSRASNQPQHF. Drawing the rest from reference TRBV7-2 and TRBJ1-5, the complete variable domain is GAGVSQSPSNKVTEKGKDVELRCDPISGHTALYWYRQSLGQGLEFLIYFQGNSAPDKSGLPSDRFSAERTGGSVSTLTIQRTQQEDSAVYLCASSFSRASNQPQHFGDGTRLSIL.

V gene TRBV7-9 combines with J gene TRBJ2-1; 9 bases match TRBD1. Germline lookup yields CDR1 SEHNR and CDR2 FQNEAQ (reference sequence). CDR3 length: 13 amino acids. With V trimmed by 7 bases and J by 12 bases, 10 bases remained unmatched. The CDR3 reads CASTSTGGRVQFF. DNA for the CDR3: TGTGCCAGCACCTCGACAGGGGGAAGGGTGCAGTTCTTC.

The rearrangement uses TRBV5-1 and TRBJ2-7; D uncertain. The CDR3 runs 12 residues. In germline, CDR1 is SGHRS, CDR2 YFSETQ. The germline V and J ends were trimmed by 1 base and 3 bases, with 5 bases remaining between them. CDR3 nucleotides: TGCGCCAGCAGCTTGCCTAGCTACGAGCAGTACTTC. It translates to CASSLPSYEQYF.

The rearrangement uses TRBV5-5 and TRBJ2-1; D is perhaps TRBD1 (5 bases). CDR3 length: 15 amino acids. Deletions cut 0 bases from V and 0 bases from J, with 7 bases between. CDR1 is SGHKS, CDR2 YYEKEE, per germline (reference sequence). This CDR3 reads CASSLETDSYNEQFF. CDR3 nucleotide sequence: TGTGCCAGCAGCTTGGAGACAGACTCCTACAATGAGCAGTTCTTC.

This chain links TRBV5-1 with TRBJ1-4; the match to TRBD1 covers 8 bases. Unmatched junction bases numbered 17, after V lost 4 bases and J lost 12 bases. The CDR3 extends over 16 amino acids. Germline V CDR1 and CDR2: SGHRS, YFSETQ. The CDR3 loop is CASSGGQGGVWEELFF. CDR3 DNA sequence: TGCGCCAGCAGCGGCGGACAGGGAGGGGTTTGGGAGGAACTGTTTTTT.

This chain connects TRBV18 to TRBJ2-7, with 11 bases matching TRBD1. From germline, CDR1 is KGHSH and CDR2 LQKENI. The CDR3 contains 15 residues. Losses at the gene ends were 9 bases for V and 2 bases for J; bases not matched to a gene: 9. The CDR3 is CASTQGTGGTYEQYF. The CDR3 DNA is TGTGCCAGTACACAGGGGACAGGGGGAACCTACGAGCAGTACTTC.

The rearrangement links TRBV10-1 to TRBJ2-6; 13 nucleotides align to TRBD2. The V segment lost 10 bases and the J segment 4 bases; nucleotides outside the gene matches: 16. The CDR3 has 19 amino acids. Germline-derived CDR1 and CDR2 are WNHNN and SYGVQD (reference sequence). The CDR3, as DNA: TGCGCCAAACCCATGCCCGGACTAGCGGGAGCGCGGGGGGCCAACGTCCTGACTTTC. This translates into CAKPMPGLAGARGANVLTF.

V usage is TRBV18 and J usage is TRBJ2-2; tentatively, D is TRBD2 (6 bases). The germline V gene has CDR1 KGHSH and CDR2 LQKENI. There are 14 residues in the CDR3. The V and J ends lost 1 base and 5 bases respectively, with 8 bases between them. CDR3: CASSPRGETGELFF. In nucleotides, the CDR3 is TGTGCCAGCTCACCACGGGGGGAAACCGGGGAGCTGTTTTTT. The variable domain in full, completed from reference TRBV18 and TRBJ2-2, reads NAGVMQNPRHLVRRRGQEARLRCSPMKGHSHVYWYRQLPEEGLKFMVYLQKENIIDESGMPKERFSAEFPKEGPSILRIQQVVRGDSAAYFCASSPRGETGELFFGEGSRLTVL.

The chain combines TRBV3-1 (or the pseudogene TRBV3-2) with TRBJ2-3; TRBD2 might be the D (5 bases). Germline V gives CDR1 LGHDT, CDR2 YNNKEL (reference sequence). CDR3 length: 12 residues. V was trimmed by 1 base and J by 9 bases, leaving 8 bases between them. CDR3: CASSQVRATQYF. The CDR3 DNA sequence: TGTGCCAGCAGCCAAGTGCGGGCGACGCAGTATTTT.

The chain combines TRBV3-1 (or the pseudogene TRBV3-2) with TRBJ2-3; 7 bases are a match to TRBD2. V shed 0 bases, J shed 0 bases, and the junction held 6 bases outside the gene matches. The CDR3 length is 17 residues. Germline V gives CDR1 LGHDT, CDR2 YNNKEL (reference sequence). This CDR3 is CASSQDGPSGSTDTQYF. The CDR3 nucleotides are TGTGCCAGCAGCCAAGATGGGCCTAGCGGAAGCACAGATACGCAGTATTTT.

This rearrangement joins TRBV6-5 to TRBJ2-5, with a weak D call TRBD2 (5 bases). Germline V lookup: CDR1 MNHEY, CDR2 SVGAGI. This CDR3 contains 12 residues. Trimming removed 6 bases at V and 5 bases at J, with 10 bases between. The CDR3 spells CASSREGETQYF. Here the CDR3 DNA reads TGTGCCAGCAGCCGGGAAGGCGAGACCCAGTACTTC.

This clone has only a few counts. In nucleotides, the CDR3 is TGTGCCAGCACCCAGCGGGGGGGGCACAATCAGCCCCAGCATTTT. The encoded protein is CASTQRGGHNQPQHF. This chain joins TRBV2 and TRBJ1-5, with a possible D match to TRBD1 (6 bases). Per the germline V gene, CDR1 is SNHLY and CDR2 is FYNNEI. This CDR3 has 15 amino acids. V was trimmed by 7 bases and J by 3 bases, leaving 16 bases between them.

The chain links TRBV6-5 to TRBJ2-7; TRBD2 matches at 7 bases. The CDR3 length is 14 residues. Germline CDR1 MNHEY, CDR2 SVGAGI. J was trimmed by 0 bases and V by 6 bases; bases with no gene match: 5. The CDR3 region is CASSDRTSSYEQYF. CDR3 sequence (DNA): TGTGCCAGCAGCGATCGGACTAGCTCCTACGAGCAGTACTTC.

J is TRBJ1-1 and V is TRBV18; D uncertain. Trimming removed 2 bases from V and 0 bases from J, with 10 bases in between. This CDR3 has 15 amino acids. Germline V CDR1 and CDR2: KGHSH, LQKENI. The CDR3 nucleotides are TGTGCCAGCTCACCATCGGGAGATATGAACACTGAAGCTTTCTTT. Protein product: CASSPSGDMNTEAFF.

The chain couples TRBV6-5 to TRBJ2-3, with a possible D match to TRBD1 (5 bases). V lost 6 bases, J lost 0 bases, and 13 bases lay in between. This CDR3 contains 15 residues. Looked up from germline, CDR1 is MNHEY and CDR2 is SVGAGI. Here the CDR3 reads CASRLDRPSTDTQYF. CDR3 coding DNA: TGTGCCAGCAGATTAGACAGACCTAGCACAGATACGCAGTATTTT.

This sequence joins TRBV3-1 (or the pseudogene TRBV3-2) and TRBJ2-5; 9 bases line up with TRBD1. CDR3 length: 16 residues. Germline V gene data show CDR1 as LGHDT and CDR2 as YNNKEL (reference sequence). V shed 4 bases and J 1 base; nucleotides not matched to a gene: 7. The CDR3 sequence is CASSPWGQGTQETQYF. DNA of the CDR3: TGTGCCAGCAGCCCCTGGGGACAGGGCACCCAAGAGACCCAGTACTTC.

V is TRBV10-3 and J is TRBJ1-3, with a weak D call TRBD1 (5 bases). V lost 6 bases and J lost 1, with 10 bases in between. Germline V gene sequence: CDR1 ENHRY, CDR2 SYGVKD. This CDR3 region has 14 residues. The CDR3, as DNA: TGTGCCATCAGGTCAGGGATATCTGGAAACACCATATATTTT. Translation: CAIRSGISGNTIYF.

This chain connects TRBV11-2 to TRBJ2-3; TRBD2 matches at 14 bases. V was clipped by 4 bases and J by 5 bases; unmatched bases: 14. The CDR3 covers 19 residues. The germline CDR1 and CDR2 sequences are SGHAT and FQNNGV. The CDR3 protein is CASSSFPGLAGERKDTQYF. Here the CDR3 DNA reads TGTGCCAGCAGCTCCTTCCCGGGACTAGCGGGAGAAAGGAAAGATACGCAGTATTTT.

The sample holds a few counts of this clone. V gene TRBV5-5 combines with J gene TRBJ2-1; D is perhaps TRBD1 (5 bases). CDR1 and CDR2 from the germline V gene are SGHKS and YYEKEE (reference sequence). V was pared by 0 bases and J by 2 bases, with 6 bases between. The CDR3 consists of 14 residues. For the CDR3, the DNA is TGTGCCAGCAGCTTGGGACAGACCTACAATGAGCAGTTCTTC. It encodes CASSLGQTYNEQFF.

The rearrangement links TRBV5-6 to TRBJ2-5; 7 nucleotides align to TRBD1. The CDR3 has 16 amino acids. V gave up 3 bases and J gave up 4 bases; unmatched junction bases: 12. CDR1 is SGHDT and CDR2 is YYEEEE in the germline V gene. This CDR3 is CASSWGIGQAGETQYF. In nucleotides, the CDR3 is TGTGCCAGCAGCTGGGGAATTGGACAGGCGGGAGAGACCCAGTACTTC.

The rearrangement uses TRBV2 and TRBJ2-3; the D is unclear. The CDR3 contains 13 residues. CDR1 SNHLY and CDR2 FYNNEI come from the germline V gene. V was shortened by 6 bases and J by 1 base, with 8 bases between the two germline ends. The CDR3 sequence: CASSRVGTDTQYF. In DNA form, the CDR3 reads TGTGCCAGCAGCCGGGTGGGCACAGATACGCAGTATTTT.

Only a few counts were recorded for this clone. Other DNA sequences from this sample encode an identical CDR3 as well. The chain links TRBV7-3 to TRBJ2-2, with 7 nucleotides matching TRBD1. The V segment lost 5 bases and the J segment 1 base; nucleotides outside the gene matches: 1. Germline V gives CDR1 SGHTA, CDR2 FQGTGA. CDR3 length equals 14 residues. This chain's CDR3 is CASSRTGNTGELFF. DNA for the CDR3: TGTGCCAGCAGCCGGACAGGGAACACCGGGGAGCTGTTTTTT.

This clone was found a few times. CDR3 nucleotide sequence: TGTGCCACCAGTGCCCGGGACAAAGAAGCTTTCTTT. Its protein product is CATSARDKEAFF. The chain is built from TRBV24-1 and TRBJ1-1, with a tentative D call TRBD1 (6 bases). Germline loops: CDR1 KGHDR, CDR2 SFDVKD. The CDR3 covers 12 residues. Trimming cost V 5 bases and J 8 bases, with 11 bases left between them.